Listed below are T cell receptor beta chains from one sample, sequenced in a study of blood T cell repertoires in COVID-19. Generated by immunoSEQ multiplex PCR, the TCRdb table keeps only in-frame clones and is missing some. The sample includes 300,000 to 400,000 clones, around 87% of them seen just once. Sequencing was done on a sample of peripheral blood. These receptor sequences come from a woman in her fifties or sixties with COVID-19, enrolled during active disease. The CDR3 runs from the conserved cysteine through the conserved F or W. The D gene is left open where the match is weak. The size of a clone is reported for some rows only, either as once, few or many, or as a class for expanded clones.

length	D	J	V	size	DNA	CDR3
13	TRBD1	TRBJ2-7	TRBV6-5	-	TGTGCCACCCCAACGGACAGGGCCCTCGAGCAGTACTTC	CATPTDRALEQYF
15	TRBD2	TRBJ2-3	TRBV2	-	TGTGCCAGCAGTGAGCTAGCGGGGGTAACAGATACGCAGTATTTT	CASSELAGVTDTQYF
12	-	TRBJ1-4	TRBV7-9	once	TGTGCCAGCAGCTTCTCTAATGAAAAACTGTTTTTT	CASSFSNEKLFF
15	TRBD1	TRBJ1-2	TRBV11-2	-	TGTGCCAGCAGCCAAGACAGGGTACGGAACTATGGCTACACCTTC	CASSQDRVRNYGYTF
18	TRBD1	TRBJ1-5	TRBV15	-	TGTGCCACCAGCAGAGATCGGACAGGCTTTAGGGGCAATCAGCCCCAGCATTTT	CATSRDRTGFRGNQPQHF
14	-	TRBJ2-7	TRBV3-1/TRBV3-2	-	TGTGCCAGCAGCCAAGGCCTCAGGGGAGGGGAGCAGTACTTC	CASSQGLRGGEQYF
13	-	TRBJ2-7	TRBV11-3	-	TGTGCCAGCAGCTTAGGGCGGGGACTCGAGCAGTACTTC	CASSLGRGLEQYF
15	TRBD2	TRBJ2-1	TRBV9	-	TGTGCCAGCAGCGGGATTGCGGGGGGGCTCAATGAGCAGTTCTTC	CASSGIAGGLNEQFF
15	TRBD2	TRBJ2-3	TRBV7-8	-	TGTGCCAGCAGCTCTAGCGGGGGTCGGATAGATACGCAGTATTTT	CASSSSGGRIDTQYF
14	-	TRBJ2-5	TRBV7-2	once	TGTGCCAGCAGCTTGTCCGGGGGCCAAGAGACCCAGTACTTC	CASSLSGGQETQYF
15	TRBD2	TRBJ2-1	TRBV24-1	once	TGTGCCACCAGTGCCGGCGGGGGCTCCTACAATGAGCAGTTCTTC	CATSAGGGSYNEQFF
21	-	TRBJ1-1	TRBV29-1	-	TGCAGCGTTGAAAATAGGCGGGGAATGTCAGCCCCCTTGCATAGCAACACTGAAGCTTTCTTT	CSVENRRGMSAPLHSNTEAFF
15	-	TRBJ1-1	TRBV21-1	-	TGTGCCAGCAGCCCTTGGGGCTTTATGAACACTGAAGCTTTCTTT	CASSPWGFMNTEAFF
15	-	TRBJ2-1	TRBV14	-	TGTGCCAGCAGCCAACTGGGGGGAGGCTACAATGAGCAGTTCTTC	CASSQLGGGYNEQFF
15	-	TRBJ1-3	TRBV5-1	-	TGCGCCAGCAGCGTGATACAGGGAGAAGGAAACACCATATATTTT	CASSVIQGEGNTIYF
17	TRBD1	TRBJ1-1	TRBV18	once	TGTGCCAGCTCACCACTCGCTTTGGCAGGGGGGAACACTGAAGCTTTCTTT	CASSPLALAGGNTEAFF
14	TRBD1	TRBJ1-3	TRBV28	-	TGTGCCAGCTCTTTGACAGGGGCTGGAAACACCATATATTTT	CASSLTGAGNTIYF
13	-	TRBJ1-5	TRBV6-1	few	TGTGCCAGCAGTGGAGCGGCAATCAGTCCCCAGCATTTT	CASSGAAISPQHF
14	TRBD1	TRBJ1-2	TRBV27	-	TGTGCCAGCACCGAGTCAGGGGGTTTGAATGGCTACACCTTC	CASTESGGLNGYTF
16	TRBD1	TRBJ1-4	TRBV5-1	-	TGCGCCAGCAGCCACACCCCGGGACAGCTTAATGAAAAACTGTTTTTT	CASSHTPGQLNEKLFF
13	TRBD2	TRBJ2-1	TRBV12-3/TRBV12-4	-	TGTGCCAGCAGCAAAGGACTAGCCCATGAGCAGTTCTTC	CASSKGLAHEQFF
12	TRBD2	TRBJ2-7	TRBV9	-	TGTGCCAGCGGACCTACGGGAGGCGAGCAGTACTTC	CASGPTGGEQYF
14	TRBD1	TRBJ1-1	TRBV6-6	-	TGTGCCAGCAGAGACCGGGACAGGGACACTGAAGCTTTCTTT	CASRDRDRDTEAFF
13	TRBD2	TRBJ2-1	TRBV29-1	-	TGCAGCGTTGATCTAGCGGGGGTCGATGAGCAGTTCTTC	CSVDLAGVDEQFF
18	-	TRBJ2-3	TRBV4-1	-	TGCGCCAGCAGCCAAGATGAGGGGGGGGTAGCCTGGACAGATACGCAGTATTTT	CASSQDEGGVAWTDTQYF
11	-	TRBJ1-3	TRBV5-1	-	TGCGCCAGCAGCTTTCAGGGCACCATATATTTT	CASSFQGTIYF
17	TRBD1	TRBJ2-5	TRBV18	-	TGTGCCAGCTCACGATCTTGGGACAGAGAGCCTTTGGAGACCCAGTACTTC	CASSRSWDREPLETQYF
14	-	TRBJ2-1	TRBV5-1	-	TGCGCCAGCAGCTTGTCCGGGGGCTACAATGAGCAGTTCTTC	CASSLSGGYNEQFF
15	TRBD1	TRBJ2-7	TRBV28	-	TGTGCCAGCAGGACCGCCGGGACAGGGGGTTACGAGCAGTACTTC	CASRTAGTGGYEQYF
15	TRBD1	TRBJ2-7	TRBV5-1	once	TGCGCCAGCAGCTTGACGACAGGGCGATTCTACGAGCAGTACTTC	CASSLTTGRFYEQYF
12	-	TRBJ2-7	TRBV3-1/TRBV3-2	-	TGTGCCAGCAGCCTCACGGGGTACGAGCAGTACTTC	CASSLTGYEQYF
15	-	TRBJ2-2	TRBV6-4	few	TGTGCCAGCAGTGACCGAGCAGGGAACCCCGGGGAGCTGTTTTTT	CASSDRAGNPGELFF